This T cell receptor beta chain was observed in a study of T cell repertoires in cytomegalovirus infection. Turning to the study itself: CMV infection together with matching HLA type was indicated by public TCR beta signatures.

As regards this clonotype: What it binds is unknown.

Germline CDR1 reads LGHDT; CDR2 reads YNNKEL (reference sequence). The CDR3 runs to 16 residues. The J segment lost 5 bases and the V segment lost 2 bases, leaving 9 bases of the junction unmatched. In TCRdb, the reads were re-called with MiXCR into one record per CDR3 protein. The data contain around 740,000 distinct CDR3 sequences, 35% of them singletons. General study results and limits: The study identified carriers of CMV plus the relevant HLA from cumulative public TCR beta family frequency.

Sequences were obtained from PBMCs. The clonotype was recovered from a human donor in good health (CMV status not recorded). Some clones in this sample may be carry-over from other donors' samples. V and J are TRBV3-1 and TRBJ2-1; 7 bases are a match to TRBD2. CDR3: CASSQRWDYYNNEQFF. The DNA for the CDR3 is TGTGCCAGCAGCCAAAGGTGGGACTATTACAACAATGAGCAGTTCTTC.